This T cell receptor beta chain was profiled in a study of blood T cell repertoires in COVID-19. Overall study context: The cDNA or gDNA used as material had been derived from T cells, B-cell-depleted T cells, or PBMCs.

In the authors' workflow: Reference gene primers were amplified, and this amplification served to estimate nucleated cell counts. Generated by immunoSEQ multiplex PCR, the TCRdb table keeps only in-frame clones and is missing some. The V and J calls and clone size were taken over from that table, and D and trimming were inferred from the DNA. The sample lists around 50,000 clones; approximately 82% were seen once. Trimming took off 7 bases at V and 2 bases at J, with 9 bases between the two ends. The CDR3 covers 12 residues. CDR1 and CDR2 from the germline V gene are SQVTM and ANQGSEA. The sequenced sample was PBMCs or T cells enriched from blood (not recorded which). This sequence was found in a woman aged 50 to 65 with acute COVID-19. J is TRBJ2-1 and V is TRBV29-1; weak D call: TRBD1 (6 bases). The DNA for the CDR3 is TGCAGCGGCCGGACAGCCTACAATGAGCAGTTCTTC. This encodes CSGRTAYNEQFF.